This T cell receptor (beta chain) is from a study of blood T cell repertoires in COVID-19. Using immunoSEQ multiplex PCR, the repertoire was profiled, and TCRdb retains in-frame clones only, with some absent. This sample has some 130,000 clones; more than 75% occur once, and the top ten carry approximately 6%. CDR1 is SNHLY, CDR2 FYNNEI, per germline. V lost 4 bases, J lost 2 bases, and 5 bases stayed unmatched. There are 15 residues in the CDR3. The chain combines TRBV2 with TRBJ1-5, with 7 bases that match TRBD1. Sequenced sample: PBMCs or T cells enriched from blood (not recorded which). The receptor comes from a woman between 50 and 59 years old who had recovered from COVID-19. The CDR3 sequence is CASSVLRGGNQPQHF. The CDR3 DNA sequence: TGTGCCAGCAGTGTTCTCAGGGGGGGCAATCAGCCCCAGCATTTT.